These 7 T cell receptor beta chains were sequenced from one sample in a study of preoperative IRX-2 immunotherapy in early breast cancer. As to treatment: preoperative locoregional IRX-2 cytokine immunotherapy. TCRdb's copy holds only in-frame clones and misses some; the assay was immunoSEQ multiplex PCR. The sample has roughly 40,000 clones, approximately 77% seen once. Material: tumor tissue, obtained after IRX-2 immunotherapy. All receptors come from a human donor with breast cancer.

The V and J genes are TRBV5-1 and TRBJ1-4; tentatively, D is TRBD1 (6 bases). The CDR3 consists of 15 residues. The V and J ends lost 4 bases and 7 bases respectively, with 17 bases between them. In germline, CDR1 is SGHRS, CDR2 YFSETQ. CDR3 amino acids: CASSAARDIGEKLFF. DNA of the CDR3: TGCGCCAGCAGCGCAGCGAGGGACATCGGTGAAAAACTGTTTTTT.

The chain has TRBV18 and TRBJ1-4, with D unresolved. Deletions cut 3 bases from V and 3 bases from J, with 8 bases between. Germline V CDR1 and CDR2: KGHSH, LQKENI. The CDR3 totals 14 residues. The CDR3 is CASSPTDPNEKLFF. The CDR3 DNA is TGTGCCAGCTCACCGACGGACCCTAATGAAAAACTGTTTTTT.

The rearrangement links TRBV23-1 to TRBJ2-6, with D uncertain. TRBV23-1 is filed as an ORF, its function uncertain. This CDR3 has 13 amino acids. V lost 6 bases, J lost 1 base, and 4 bases lay in between. The CDR3 DNA reads TGCGCCAGCAGCCTTTCTGGGGCCAACGTCCTGACTTTC. Protein product: CASSLSGANVLTF.

The V call is TRBV14, the J call TRBJ2-1; 11 nucleotides align to TRBD1. After removal of 3 bases from V and 6 bases from J, the junction contained 4 bases not matched to a gene. This CDR3 comprises 15 residues. Germline V CDR1 and CDR2: SGHDN, FVKESK. In nucleotides, the CDR3 is TGTGCCAGCAGCCAGGCTGGGACAGGGGGCAATGAGCAGTTCTTC. Translating gives CASSQAGTGGNEQFF.

The chain couples TRBV30 to TRBJ2-6; D gene uncertain. V lost 8 bases, J lost 1 base, and 9 bases lay in between. In germline, CDR1 is GTSNPN, CDR2 SVGIG (reference sequence). The CDR3 is 13 amino acids. The CDR3 region is CAQLRSGANVLTF. As DNA, the CDR3 is TGTGCCCAGTTGAGGTCTGGGGCCAACGTCCTGACTTTC. The whole variable domain, filled in from reference TRBV30 and TRBJ2-6, reads SQTIHQWPATLVQPVGSPLSLECTVEGTSNPNLYWYRQAAGRGLQLLFYSVGIGQISSEVPQNLSASRPQDRQFILSSKKLLLSDSGFYLCAQLRSGANVLTFGAGSRLTVL.

The chain links TRBV6-8 to TRBJ1-2; tentatively, D is TRBD1 (6 bases). V lost 5 bases and J 6 bases, leaving 13 bases between the germline ends. Per the germline V gene, CDR1 is MNHGY and CDR2 is SAAAGT. The CDR3 contains 13 residues. The CDR3 sequence: CASSDRGLDGYTF. DNA of the CDR3: TGTGCCAGCAGTGATCGGGGGCTGGATGGCTACACCTTC.

On this clone itself: An end of the junction differs from the germline gene, which may be a read error. This sequence joins TRBV5-1 and TRBJ2-3; 11 bases align to TRBD2. Germline V lookup: CDR1 SGHRS, CDR2 YFSETQ. There are 15 residues in the CDR3. The CDR3 spells CANSFSGGAADTQYF. CDR3 DNA: TGCGCCAACAGCTTTAGCGGGGGGGCCGCAGATACGCAGTATTTT.